One and the same sample provided the 21 T cell receptor beta chains below, sequenced in a study of human T cells and chemical hapten exposure. TCRdb re-analysed the RACE reads in MiXCR, keeping a single row per CDR3 protein. Counted here are roughly 160,000 distinct CDR3 sequences, approximately 14% occurring once; the ten biggest clones make up about 1.7%. Regarding time point: patch test 1, 2 weeks after DPC sensitization. Indicated treatment: therapeutic diphenylcyclopropenone sensitization with weekly scalp DPC. This sample comprised whole blood, obtained in connection with sensitization to the hapten diphenylcyclopropenone (DPC). Receptors originate from a woman aged 30 to 39 with alopecia areata. Some clones in this sample may be carry-over from other donors' samples.

This clonotype occurred a few times. The chain carries TRBV7-8 and TRBJ1-1; D is uncertain. Germline V gene sequence: CDR1 SGHVS, CDR2 FQNEAQ. V was pared by 5 bases and J by 8 bases, with 9 bases between. There are 11 residues in the CDR3. The CDR3 sequence: CASSERREAFF. The CDR3 DNA reads TGTGCCAGCAGCGAACGACGCGAAGCTTTCTTT.

The chain is built from TRBV24-1 and TRBJ2-1; 9 bases agree with TRBD2. The CDR3 loop spans 14 amino acids. Germline assignment: CDR1 KGHDR and CDR2 SFDVKD. V dropped 3 bases and J dropped 6; count of bases not matched to a gene: 2. The CDR3 spells CATSDGTSLNEQFF. The CDR3 DNA reads as TGTGCCACCAGTGATGGGACTAGCCTCAATGAGCAGTTCTTC.

In regard to this clonotype: A read error may produce the germline difference seen at one junction end. V is TRBV29-1 and J is TRBJ2-3; 8 bases align to TRBD2. This CDR3 is built from 15 residues. Per the germline V gene, CDR1 is SQVTM and CDR2 is ANQGSEA. CDR3 DNA sequence: TGCAGCGTGGAGCGGGGGTCCTCAACCACAGATACGCAGTATTTC. Its translation: CSVERGSSTTDTQYF.

There are many counts of this clonotype. The chain is built from TRBV3-1 and TRBJ2-1; D gene ambiguous. Germline V gene data show CDR1 as LGHDT and CDR2 as YNNKEL (reference sequence). This CDR3 is 14 amino acids long. V was shortened by 4 bases and J by 4 bases, with 11 bases between the two germline ends. The CDR3 bases are TGTGCCAGCAGCCCGGCCCGGTTTTACAATGAGCAGTTCTTC. Amino acids: CASSPARFYNEQFF.

The sample holds many counts of this clonotype. The chain recombines TRBV29-1 with TRBJ2-1; D not resolved. Germline CDR1 is SQVTM and CDR2 is ANQGSEA. V was shortened by 6 bases and J by 4 bases, with 7 bases between the two germline ends. The CDR3 has 11 amino acids. CDR3 nucleotides: TGCAGCGTATCTTCTTACAATGAGCAGTTCTTC. Residues: CSVSSYNEQFF.

V usage is TRBV9 and J usage is TRBJ1-2; D might be TRBD1 (5 bases). The CDR3 consists of 15 residues. Germline CDR1 and CDR2: SGDLS and YYNGEE. Between the trimmed V and J ends, which lost 0 bases and 2 bases, there was a span of 11 bases. CDR3 bases: TGTGCCAGCAGCGTAGCGTCGACAGCGAACTATGGCTACACCTTC. The encoded protein is CASSVASTANYGYTF.

The chain carries TRBV10-3 and TRBJ2-5; the D call may be TRBD1 or TRBD2 (5 bases each). The V gene lost 8 bases and the J gene lost 1 base, with 17 bases spanning the gap. Germline V gene sequence: CDR1 ENHRY, CDR2 SYGVKD. The CDR3 is 15 amino acids. In nucleotides, the CDR3 is TGTGCCATCGGCGAGGGGAAACAGCTCCAAGAGACCCAGTACTTC. It specifies CAIGEGKQLQETQYF.

This clonotype was detected a few times. J is TRBJ2-4 and V is TRBV5-6; TRBD1 matches 7 bases. Germline CDR1 is SGHDT and CDR2 is YYEEEE. The length of the CDR3 is 15 residues. Unmatched junction bases numbered 9, after V lost 2 bases and J lost 7 bases. The CDR3 region is CASSFTGTARNIQYF. CDR3 DNA: TGTGCCAGCAGCTTTACCGGGACAGCCAGGAACATTCAGTACTTC.

This clonotype was counted at least ten times. The chain uses TRBV28 and TRBJ2-5, with D possibly called TRBD1 or TRBD2 (5 bases each). V lost 2 bases and J 2 bases, leaving 9 bases between the germline ends. The CDR3 has 14 residues. Germline CDR1 is MDHEN and CDR2 is SYDVKM. CDR3 sequence: CASSLLGPQETQYF. The CDR3 nucleotides are TGTGCCAGCAGTTTACTGGGACCTCAAGAGACCCAGTACTTC. Full variable domain (outside the CDR3, taken from reference TRBV28 and TRBJ2-5): DVKVTQSSRYLVKRTGEKVFLECVQDMDHENMFWYRQDPGLGLRLIYFSYDVKMKEKGDIPEGYSVSREKKERFSLILESASTNQTSMYLCASSLLGPQETQYFGPGTRLLVL.

J is TRBJ1-1 and V is TRBV9; 10 bases align to TRBD1. The CDR3 runs 15 residues. The germline V gene has CDR1 SGDLS and CDR2 YYNGEE. V lost 4 bases and J lost 8; bases outside the gene matches: 11. CDR3 bases: TGTGCCAGCAGCCCGACGACAGGGGGCGCAGGGGAAGCTTTCTTT. Translation gives CASSPTTGGAGEAFF.

This clonotype has a handful of counts. This chain joins TRBV29-1 and TRBJ1-1; 7 bases are a match to TRBD1. The CDR3 extends over 13 amino acids. Germline-derived CDR1 and CDR2 are SQVTM and ANQGSEA. V shed 8 bases and J 3 bases; nucleotides not matched to a gene: 9. This CDR3 is CSSSGTADTEAFF. The CDR3 nucleotides read TGCAGCTCGTCCGGGACAGCGGACACTGAAGCTTTCTTT.

The rearrangement uses TRBV20-1 and TRBJ2-1, with D unresolved. Germline assignment: CDR1 DFQATT and CDR2 SNEGSKA (reference sequence). The CDR3 spans 12 residues. Trimming left V 3 bases short and J 4 bases short, with 7 bases between. Here the CDR3 reads CSASRLYNEQFF. The DNA for the CDR3 is TGCAGTGCTAGCCGGCTGTACAATGAGCAGTTCTTC.

The V and J genes are TRBV20-1 and TRBJ1-2; maybe TRBD1 (5 bases). The CDR3 length is 12 residues. Looked up from germline, CDR1 is DFQATT and CDR2 is SNEGSKA (reference sequence). Trimming took off 0 bases at V and 7 bases at J, with 9 bases between the two ends. CDR3 in amino acids: CSARDPGTGYTF. CDR3 in DNA: TGCAGTGCTAGAGATCCGGGGACTGGCTACACCTTC.

In its sample, this clonotype was seen a few times. V is TRBV20-1 and J is TRBJ1-2; perhaps TRBD1 as D (5 bases). Germline V gene data show CDR1 as DFQATT and CDR2 as SNEGSKA (reference sequence). This CDR3 is 13 amino acids long. V was trimmed by 7 bases and J by 7 bases, leaving 19 bases between them. The chain's CDR3 is CSGQEGQRIGYTF. DNA of the CDR3: TGCAGTGGACAAGAGGGGCAGCGCATTGGCTACACCTTC.

This clonotype appeared a few times. The chain recombines TRBV27 with TRBJ1-5; D call uncertain. The CDR3 is 15 residues long. Germline V CDR1 and CDR2: MNHEY, SMNVEV (reference sequence). V lost 6 bases to trimming and J lost 2 bases, with 14 bases between them. CDR3 in DNA: TGTGCCAGCAGAGCTCTAATGGTAGGCAATCAGCCCCAGCATTTT. It translates to CASRALMVGNQPQHF.

This clonotype was counted between two and nine times. V usage is TRBV5-1 and J usage is TRBJ1-4; 8 nucleotides match TRBD1. The V segment lost 3 bases and the J segment 3 bases; nucleotides outside the gene matches: 16. The CDR3 runs to 19 residues. CDR1 and CDR2 (germline): SGHRS, YFSETQ. CDR3 sequence (DNA): TGCGCCAGCAGCTCTTACCCAGGGGACAGGCCTTATCCTAATGAAAAACTGTTTTTT. It yields the protein CASSSYPGDRPYPNEKLFF.

There are a few counts of this clonotype. This sequence joins TRBV20-1 and TRBJ2-5; no firm D call. CDR1 is DFQATT, CDR2 SNEGSKA, per germline (reference sequence). Trimming left V 0 bases short and J 5 bases short, with 10 bases between. This CDR3 region has 13 residues. CDR3 region: CSAREPFGETQYF. In DNA, the CDR3 is TGCAGTGCTAGAGAGCCCTTTGGGGAGACCCAGTACTTC.

This clonotype was observed a handful of times. V gene TRBV5-1 combines with J gene TRBJ2-3; 10 positions match TRBD2. The CDR3 totals 14 residues. From germline, CDR1 is SGHRS and CDR2 YFSETQ. V was clipped by 3 bases and J by 5 bases; unmatched bases: 3. The CDR3 reads CASSSGLAEDTQYF. For the CDR3, the DNA is TGCGCCAGCAGCTCCGGACTAGCGGAAGATACGCAGTATTTT.

The rearrangement joins TRBV4-3 to TRBJ2-3; 13 nucleotides match TRBD2. The trim removed 0 bases at V and 10 bases at J, leaving 4 bases unmatched. Per germline, CDR1 LGHNA and CDR2 YSLEER. The CDR3 is 15 amino acids. In DNA, the CDR3 is TGCGCCAGCAGCCAAGACGGACTAGCGGGGGAATCGCAGTATTTT. Translation: CASSQDGLAGESQYF.

A few counts support this clonotype. In DNA, the CDR3 is TGCGCCAGCAGCTTCTCTGCGGACACCGGGGAGCTGTTTTTT. This gives the protein CASSFSADTGELFF. J is TRBJ2-2 and V is TRBV5-1, with D unclear. Trimming stripped 2 bases from V and 3 bases from J, with 8 bases between. In germline, CDR1 is SGHRS, CDR2 YFSETQ. The CDR3 runs to 14 residues. The whole variable domain, remainder taken from reference TRBV5-1 and TRBJ2-2, is KAGVTQTPRYLIKTRGQQVTLSCSPISGHRSVSWYQQTPGQGLQFLFEYFSETQRNKGNFPGRFSGRQFSNSRSEMNVSTLELGDSALYLCASSFSADTGELFFGEGSRLTVL.

This chain links TRBV18 with TRBJ1-3; D gene uncertain. From germline, CDR1 is KGHSH and CDR2 LQKENI. V lost 5 bases and J lost 0, with 8 bases in between. The CDR3 consists of 14 residues. The DNA of the CDR3 is TGTGCCAGCTCATCCAGCGACTCTGGAAACACCATATATTTT. Protein sequence: CASSSSDSGNTIYF. Complete variable domain (other parts from reference TRBV18 and TRBJ1-3): NAGVMQNPRHLVRRRGQEARLRCSPMKGHSHVYWYRQLPEEGLKFMVYLQKENIIDESGMPKERFSAEFPKEGPSILRIQQVVRGDSAAYFCASSSSDSGNTIYFGEGSWLTVV.